A single sample gave rise to the 21 T cell receptor beta chains below, sequenced in a study of blood T cell repertoires in COVID-19. Some clones are missing from TCRdb's copy, which holds only in-frame ones; the method was immunoSEQ multiplex PCR. Altogether some 300,000 clones are present, more than 75% being singletons, with the ten largest covering 2% to 2.5%. Sequencing was performed on PBMCs or T cells enriched from blood (not recorded which). The receptors stem from a woman aged 55-70 years in a cohort exposed to, infected with or recovered from COVID-19 (not recorded which).

V usage is TRBV7-9 and J usage is TRBJ2-3, with D possibly being TRBD2 (6 bases). Germline V gene data show CDR1 as SEHNR and CDR2 as FQNEAQ (reference sequence). V lost 1 base to trimming and J lost 2 bases, with 10 bases between them. This CDR3 region has 15 residues. CDR3 DNA sequence: TGTGCCAGCAGCTTAGAAGGCGGGGACACAGATACGCAGTATTTT. Amino acid sequence: CASSLEGGDTDTQYF.

This chain links TRBV7-9 with TRBJ2-7; TRBD1 is a possible D gene (5 bases). The V and J ends lost 2 bases and 1 base respectively, with 12 bases between them. The CDR3 loop spans 15 amino acids. Germline V lookup: CDR1 SEHNR, CDR2 FQNEAQ (reference sequence). In DNA, the CDR3 is TGTGCCAGCAGCTTATCCCCAGGGTTGTCCTACGAGCAGTACTTC. This gives the protein CASSLSPGLSYEQYF.

The chain joins TRBV19 to TRBJ2-7; TRBD1 might be the D (5 bases). V dropped 5 bases and J dropped 1 base, with 18 bases sitting between them. The CDR3 length is 16 residues. CDR1 is LNHDA and CDR2 is SQIVND in the germline V gene (reference sequence). CDR3: CASSPRTTSFSYEQYF. CDR3 nucleotide sequence: TGTGCCAGTAGTCCTAGGACAACCTCTTTTTCCTACGAGCAGTACTTC.

The chain joins TRBV19 to TRBJ1-1; possibly TRBD1 for D (5 bases). V was cut by 3 bases and J by 5 bases, with 19 bases left in between. CDR1 and CDR2 (germline): LNHDA, SQIVND (reference sequence). This CDR3 is 16 amino acids long. The CDR3 reads CASSISAGSSGTEAFF. The CDR3, as DNA: TGTGCCAGTAGTATTTCGGCAGGGTCGAGTGGTACTGAAGCTTTCTTT. Supplemented by reference TRBV19 and TRBJ1-1, the full variable domain reads DGGITQSPKYLFRKEGQNVTLSCEQNLNHDAMYWYRQDPGQGLRLIYYSQIVNDFQKGDIAEGYSVSREKKESFPLTVTSAQKNPTAFYLCASSISAGSSGTEAFFGQGTRLTVV.

The rearrangement joins TRBV5-4 to TRBJ1-1; TRBD1 might be the D (5 bases). CDR3 length: 16 amino acids. Germline CDR1 and CDR2: SGHNT and YYREEE (reference sequence). The ends were cut back, 0 bases at V and 2 bases at J, with 14 bases in the middle. This CDR3 reads CASSLASQAVNTEAFF. The DNA of the CDR3 is TGTGCCAGCAGCTTGGCCTCACAGGCAGTTAACACTGAAGCTTTCTTT. Full variable domain (remainder filled in from reference TRBV5-4 and TRBJ1-1): ETGVTQSPTHLIKTRGQQVTLRCSSQSGHNTVSWYQQALGQGPQFIFQYYREEENGRGNFPPRFSGLQFPNYSSELNVNALELDDSALYLCASSLASQAVNTEAFFGQGTRLTVV.

J is TRBJ2-1 and V is TRBV3-1 (or the pseudogene TRBV3-2); 8 nucleotides line up with TRBD1. The V and J ends lost 2 bases and 6 bases, in that order; junction bases with no gene match: 3. Germline CDR1 reads LGHDT; CDR2 reads YNNKEL (reference sequence). CDR3 length: 14 residues. In nucleotides, the CDR3 is TGTGCCAGCAGCCAAACCGACAGGGGCAATGAGCAGTTCTTC. Its translation is CASSQTDRGNEQFF.

This clone has a single count. The chain recombines TRBV19 with TRBJ2-3; 9 nucleotides align to TRBD1. The CDR3 sequence is 13 residues long. The junction had 2 bases not matched to a gene; V was cut back by 8 bases and J by 2 bases. CDR1 LNHDA and CDR2 SQIVND come from the germline V gene (reference sequence). The CDR3 sequence: CASGDRVTDTQYF. The CDR3, as DNA: TGTGCCAGTGGGGACAGGGTCACAGATACGCAGTATTTT.

The J gene is TRBJ1-3, the V gene TRBV27; D might be TRBD1 (5 bases). Germline V gene sequence: CDR1 MNHEY, CDR2 SMNVEV (reference sequence). Trimming shortened V by 8 bases and J by 1 base, and 21 bases separated the two germline ends. This CDR3 has 17 amino acids. The CDR3, as DNA: TGTGCCAGCGCTCCCGGGCCAGGGAATAATTCTGGAAACACCATATATTTT. Protein sequence: CASAPGPGNNSGNTIYF.

The gene calls are TRBV18 and TRBJ2-5; 7 bases are a match to TRBD1. The V and J ends lost 2 bases and 2 bases, in that order; junction bases with no gene match: 2. The CDR3 spans 14 residues. In germline, CDR1 is KGHSH, CDR2 LQKENI. The CDR3 reads CASSPVQGQETQYF. For the CDR3, the DNA is TGTGCCAGCTCACCAGTACAGGGGCAAGAGACCCAGTACTTC.

This rearrangement joins TRBV18 to TRBJ2-2; D is ambiguous. Germline values: CDR1 KGHSH, CDR2 LQKENI. Trimming took 3 bases from V and 7 from J, leaving 6 bases between them. CDR3 length equals 12 residues. The CDR3 region is CASSPPVGELFF. CDR3 sequence (DNA): TGTGCCAGCTCACCCCCGGTCGGGGAGCTGTTTTTT.

This clone was recorded a few times. This chain connects TRBV5-1 to TRBJ1-6; TRBD1 matches 8 bases. V shed 0 bases, J shed 8 bases, and the junction held 4 bases outside the gene matches. The germline CDR1 and CDR2 sequences are SGHRS and YFSETQ. The CDR3 length is 15 residues. The CDR3 sequence: CASSLEQGVYSPLHF. Written as DNA, the CDR3 is TGCGCCAGCAGCTTGGAACAGGGGGTGTATTCACCCCTCCACTTT.

The chain links TRBV4-1 to TRBJ2-3; 7 nucleotides align to TRBD1. V lost 4 bases and J lost 2; bases outside the gene matches: 9. CDR1 and CDR2 (germline): MGHRA, YSYEKL. The CDR3 covers 16 residues. The CDR3 nucleotides read TGCGCCAGCAGCCGCCTAGGACAGGTCGCCACAGATACGCAGTATTTT. Its translation: CASSRLGQVATDTQYF.

This chain links TRBV21-1 with TRBJ2-3; the table's D call, TRBD2, was not checked against the DNA. TRBV21-1 has pseudogene status. The CDR3 covers 16 residues. The CDR3: CASSKPFMTSTDTQYF. CDR3 nucleotide sequence: TGTGCCAGCAGCAAACCTTTTATGACTAGCACAGATACGCAGTATTTT.

The V and J genes are TRBV10-2 and TRBJ2-7, with D unresolved. Trimming shortened V by 9 bases and J by 4 bases, and 16 bases separated the two germline ends. This CDR3 is 13 amino acids long. Germline V gives CDR1 WSHSY, CDR2 SAAADI. The CDR3 spells CASTLTVGYEQYF. The CDR3 nucleotides are TGCGCCAGTACACTAACGGTAGGTTACGAGCAGTACTTC.

J is TRBJ2-7 and V is TRBV5-1, with 9 bases that match TRBD1. The CDR3 consists of 17 residues. The V gene end was trimmed by 1 base and the J gene end by 12 bases; junction bases not matched to a gene: 20. Germline V gene sequence: CDR1 SGHRS, CDR2 YFSETQ. In DNA, the CDR3 is TGCGCCAGCAGCTTGCTCAAATCCGGGACAGGGAAATCAGGTCTGTACTTC. It yields the protein CASSLLKSGTGKSGLYF.

V is TRBV12-3 or TRBV12-4 and J is TRBJ1-1; 9 bases are shared with TRBD1. The junction had 3 bases not matched to a gene; V was cut back by 3 bases and J by 7 bases. The CDR3 spans 13 residues. This CDR3 reads CASSLDRGFEAFF. CDR3 nucleotide sequence: TGTGCCAGCAGTTTGGACAGGGGTTTTGAAGCTTTCTTT.

This clone was picked up one time. J is TRBJ1-1 and V is TRBV5-1; the match to TRBD1 covers 8 bases. The CDR3 length is 18 residues. Germline V gene sequence: CDR1 SGHRS, CDR2 YFSETQ. V was pared by 4 bases and J by 0 bases, with 14 bases of the junction left unmatched. CDR3 DNA: TGCGCCAGCAGCCGTAGACAACAGGGGGGGAACGTGAACACTGAAGCTTTCTTT. Protein product: CASSRRQQGGNVNTEAFF.

The V and J genes are TRBV5-4 and TRBJ2-3; 9 nucleotides agree with TRBD2. Germline-derived CDR1 and CDR2 are SGHNT and YYREEE (reference sequence). The V segment lost 0 bases and the J segment 6 bases; nucleotides outside the gene matches: 2. The CDR3 runs 14 residues. CDR3 bases: TGTGCCAGCAGCTTGGCTAGCGGGATGGATACGCAGTATTTT. This sequence encodes CASSLASGMDTQYF.

The V call is TRBV28, the J call TRBJ2-2, with 10 bases identical to TRBD2. The CDR3 has 17 amino acids. V lost 2 bases to trimming and J lost 3 bases; unmatched junction nucleotides: 6. Germline lookup yields CDR1 MDHEN and CDR2 SYDVKM. CDR3 amino acids: CASSLRPLAGDTGELFF. The CDR3 DNA reads as TGTGCCAGCAGTTTACGGCCCCTAGCGGGAGACACCGGGGAGCTGTTTTTT.

This clone has a handful of counts. The V and J genes are TRBV27 and TRBJ1-2; 9 bases agree with TRBD1. The CDR3 has 14 residues. Trimming removed 1 base from V and 5 bases from J; junction bases left unmatched: 2. Germline-derived CDR1 and CDR2 are MNHEY and SMNVEV (reference sequence). CDR3 sequence: CASSLLGQGYGYTF. For the CDR3, the DNA is TGTGCCAGCAGTTTATTAGGACAGGGGTATGGCTACACCTTC.

The rearrangement uses TRBV28 and TRBJ2-5; the match to TRBD2 covers 8 bases. Per the germline V gene, CDR1 is MDHEN and CDR2 is SYDVKM. This CDR3 has 16 residues. Unmatched junction bases numbered 9, after V lost 4 bases and J lost 2 bases. The CDR3 nucleotides are TGTGCCAGCAGTTCCCCAATAGCGGGGATGCAAGAGACCCAGTACTTC. Translating it yields CASSSPIAGMQETQYF.